These 18 T cell receptor beta chains originate from one sample sequenced in a study of sequential checkpoint blockade in melanoma. TCRdb's copy holds only in-frame clones and misses some; the assay was immunoSEQ multiplex PCR. The sample comprises under 50,000 clones, about 88% of which are singletons, and approximately 13% rests with the top ten. Treatment: randomized to nivolumab then ipilimumab (arm A) or the reverse (arm B). This material consisted of CD8+ T cells sorted from blood (inferred from file names), taken from a patient given nivolumab and ipilimumab in sequence. Source of these receptors: a human donor with melanoma.

The V gene is TRBV28, the J gene TRBJ2-2; 10 nucleotides align to TRBD2. The CDR3 runs 15 residues. The germline V gene has CDR1 MDHEN and CDR2 SYDVKM. The V and J ends lost 10 bases and 5 bases, in that order; junction bases with no gene match: 10. The CDR3 loop is CATKTGLAETGELFF. The CDR3 nucleotides are TGTGCCACAAAGACCGGACTAGCGGAGACCGGGGAGCTGTTTTTT.

This chain links TRBV29-1 with TRBJ2-1; D is perhaps TRBD1 (6 bases). V lost 0 bases, J lost 3 bases, and 15 bases lay in between. CDR1 SQVTM and CDR2 ANQGSEA come from the germline V gene. The CDR3 sequence is 16 residues long. The CDR3 loop is CSVEDVSRGNYNEQFF. The CDR3, as DNA: TGCAGCGTTGAAGACGTAAGCAGGGGTAACTACAATGAGCAGTTCTTC.

The chain employs TRBV6-6 and TRBJ2-7, with TRBD1 matching 7 bases. J lost 2 bases, V lost 5 bases, and 6 bases had no gene match. Germline values: CDR1 MNHNY, CDR2 SVGAGI (reference sequence). CDR3 length: 14 residues. CDR3: CASSLRDRPYEQYV. The CDR3 region has the DNA TGTGCCAGCAGTCTCCGGGACAGACCCTACGAGCAGTACGTC.

The chain couples TRBV5-1 to TRBJ1-1, with 8 bases matching TRBD1. V shed 4 bases, J shed 1 base, and the junction held 9 bases outside the gene matches. This CDR3 is built from 16 residues. The V gene's germline CDR1 is SGHRS and CDR2 YFSETQ. In DNA, the CDR3 is TGCGCCAGCAGCCTACAACCCGGGACAGGGAACACTGAAGCTTTCTTT. Translation: CASSLQPGTGNTEAFF.

V usage is TRBV5-4 and J usage is TRBJ2-2, with no clear D. V lost 0 bases to trimming and J lost 2 bases, with 5 bases between them. The CDR3 sequence is 14 residues long. Looked up from germline, CDR1 is SGHNT and CDR2 is YYREEE (reference sequence). CDR3: CASSLVQNTGELFF. CDR3 nucleotide sequence: TGTGCCAGCAGCTTGGTACAAAACACCGGGGAGCTGTTTTTT.

A single count supports this clone. The V and J genes are TRBV6-5 and TRBJ2-1, with 7 bases matching TRBD1. This CDR3 is 13 amino acids long. The J segment lost 3 bases and the V segment lost 10 bases, leaving 6 bases of the junction unmatched. Germline CDR1 and CDR2: MNHEY and SVGAGI. CDR3 in amino acids: CATSGTVYNEQFF. As DNA, the CDR3 is TGTGCCACCTCCGGGACAGTCTACAATGAGCAGTTCTTC.

The rearrangement uses TRBV4-2 and TRBJ1-2, with D perhaps TRBD1 (6 bases). V was clipped by 4 bases and J by 3 bases, with 18 bases between them. Germline CDR1 is LGHNA and CDR2 is YNFKEQ. The CDR3 consists of 16 residues. Here the CDR3 reads CASSLTGIREHYGYTF. CDR3 DNA: TGTGCCAGCAGCCTTACAGGGATTCGGGAACACTATGGCTACACCTTC.

V gene TRBV9 combines with J gene TRBJ2-7, with a possible D match to TRBD1 (6 bases). The ends were cut back, 4 bases at V and 4 bases at J, with 18 bases in the middle. Germline CDR1 SGDLS, CDR2 YYNGEE. There are 15 residues in the CDR3. The CDR3 is CASSPRTATLYEQYF. Written as DNA, the CDR3 is TGTGCCAGCAGCCCGCGGACAGCAACGCTTTACGAGCAGTACTTC.

The gene calls are TRBV4-1 and TRBJ1-5; no clear D. From germline, CDR1 is MGHRA and CDR2 YSYEKL. V dropped 1 base and J dropped 7 bases, with 11 bases sitting between them. This CDR3 comprises 14 residues. CDR3 amino acids: CASSQGSGLQPQHF. CDR3 sequence (DNA): TGCGCCAGCAGCCAAGGCTCGGGGTTACAGCCCCAGCATTTT.

The chain joins TRBV27 to TRBJ2-7, with 8 bases identical to TRBD2. Germline V CDR1 and CDR2: MNHEY, SMNVEV (reference sequence). V was clipped by 6 bases and J by 5 bases; unmatched bases: 9. The CDR3 covers 14 residues. The DNA of the CDR3 is TGTGCCAGCAGGCTAAGCGGGAGCGGCCACGAGCAGTACTTC. It yields the protein CASRLSGSGHEQYF.

The chain uses TRBV19 and TRBJ2-1; D is unclear. Trimming removed 5 bases at V and 2 bases at J, with 10 bases between. The CDR3 totals 14 residues. CDR1 and CDR2 (germline): LNHDA, SQIVND (reference sequence). This CDR3 is CASSPPVPYNEQFF. The CDR3 bases are TGTGCCAGTAGTCCACCAGTACCCTACAATGAGCAGTTCTTC.

The CDR3 DNA is TGTGCCAGCAGTCCTACAGGACTAGCGGGAGAGAGGGGGGAAGAGACCCAGTACTTC. Translation: CASSPTGLAGERGEETQYF. The chain uses TRBV27 and TRBJ2-5; 13 bases are shared with TRBD2. Germline V gene lookup returns CDR1 MNHEY and CDR2 SMNVEV (reference sequence). The CDR3 loop spans 19 amino acids. V shed 5 bases, J shed 3 bases, and the junction held 15 bases outside the gene matches.

This chain links TRBV7-9 with TRBJ2-7; TRBD2 matches 13 bases. The CDR3 runs to 19 residues. Germline V gene lookup returns CDR1 SEHNR and CDR2 FQNEAQ (reference sequence). V was pared by 1 base and J by 1 base, with 10 bases of the junction left unmatched. CDR3 bases: TGTGCCAGCAGCTTAGAGGGGTCGGGACTAGCGGGATTTTCCTACGAGCAGTACTTC. It is translated as CASSLEGSGLAGFSYEQYF. Variable domain in full (rest from reference TRBV7-9 and TRBJ2-7): DTGVSQNPRHKITKRGQNVTFRCDPISEHNRLYWYRQTLGQGPEFLTYFQNEAQLEKSRLLSDRFSAERPKGSFSTLEIQRTEQGDSAMYLCASSLEGSGLAGFSYEQYFGPGTRLTVT.

The chain employs TRBV11-2 and TRBJ2-3; TRBD2 might be the D (6 bases). Germline CDR1 is SGHAT and CDR2 is FQNNGV. The CDR3 has 16 residues. V was trimmed by 1 base and J by 2 bases, leaving 13 bases between them. The CDR3: CASSLVGTYSTDTQYF. The DNA for the CDR3 is TGTGCCAGCAGCTTAGTTGGGACTTACTCCACAGATACGCAGTATTTT.

About this clone itself: The sample carries other DNA sequences with the same CDR3. V is TRBV7-9 and J is TRBJ2-2; D call uncertain. The germline gives CDR1 SEHNR, CDR2 FQNEAQ (reference sequence). The CDR3 contains 11 residues. Between the trimmed V and J ends, which lost 5 bases and 4 bases, there was a span of 2 bases. The CDR3 DNA follows: TGTGCCAGCAGCCGCACCGGGGAGCTGTTTTTT. Its translation: CASSRTGELFF.

As DNA, the CDR3 is TGTGCCAGTAGTATCTTTTCGGGTCCTCATCAGCCCCAGCATTTT. This encodes CASSIFSGPHQPQHF. The rearrangement links TRBV19 to TRBJ1-5; unclear D gene. V lost 3 bases to trimming and J lost 5 bases, with 14 bases between them. Germline V lookup: CDR1 LNHDA, CDR2 SQIVND (reference sequence). CDR3 length: 15 residues.

The CDR3 region is CSVEGQESFEQYF. In DNA form, the CDR3 reads TGCAGCGTTGAGGGGCAGGAGAGTTTCGAGCAGTACTTC. This rearrangement joins TRBV29-1 to TRBJ2-7; possibly TRBD1 for D (5 bases). From germline, CDR1 is SQVTM and CDR2 ANQGSEA. The CDR3 contains 13 residues. The V and J ends lost 3 bases and 6 bases respectively, with 15 bases between them.

The rearrangement joins TRBV19 to TRBJ1-1, with D maybe TRBD1 (6 bases). The CDR3 extends over 18 amino acids. Trimming cost V 2 bases and J 3 bases, with 22 bases left between them. Germline V gives CDR1 LNHDA, CDR2 SQIVND (reference sequence). In DNA, the CDR3 is TGTGCCAGTAGTATACTCCGGACAGTCCGGGCAGTGGACACTGAAGCTTTCTTT. Its protein is CASSILRTVRAVDTEAFF.